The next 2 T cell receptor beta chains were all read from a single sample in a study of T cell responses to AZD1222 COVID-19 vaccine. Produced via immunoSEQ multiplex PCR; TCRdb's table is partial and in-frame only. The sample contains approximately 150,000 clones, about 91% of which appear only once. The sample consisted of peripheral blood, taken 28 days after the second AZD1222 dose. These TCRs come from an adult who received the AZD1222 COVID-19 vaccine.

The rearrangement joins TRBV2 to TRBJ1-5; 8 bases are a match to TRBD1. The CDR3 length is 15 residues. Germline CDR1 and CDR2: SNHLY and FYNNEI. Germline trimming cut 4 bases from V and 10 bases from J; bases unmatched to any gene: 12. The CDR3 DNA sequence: TGTGCCAGCAGTGGACAGGGGACAACTCAGATCCCCCAGCATTTT. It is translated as CASSGQGTTQIPQHF.

CDR3 loop: CASSPWTGGSPLHF. As DNA, the CDR3 is TGTGCCAGCAGCCCATGGACAGGGGGTTCACCCCTCCACTTT. The V call is TRBV3-1 (or the pseudogene TRBV3-2), the J call TRBJ1-6; 10 bases are a match to TRBD1. The CDR3 runs to 14 residues. Germline V gene lookup returns CDR1 LGHDT and CDR2 YNNKEL (reference sequence). The ends lost 4 bases at V and 9 bases at J; junction bases unmatched: 3.